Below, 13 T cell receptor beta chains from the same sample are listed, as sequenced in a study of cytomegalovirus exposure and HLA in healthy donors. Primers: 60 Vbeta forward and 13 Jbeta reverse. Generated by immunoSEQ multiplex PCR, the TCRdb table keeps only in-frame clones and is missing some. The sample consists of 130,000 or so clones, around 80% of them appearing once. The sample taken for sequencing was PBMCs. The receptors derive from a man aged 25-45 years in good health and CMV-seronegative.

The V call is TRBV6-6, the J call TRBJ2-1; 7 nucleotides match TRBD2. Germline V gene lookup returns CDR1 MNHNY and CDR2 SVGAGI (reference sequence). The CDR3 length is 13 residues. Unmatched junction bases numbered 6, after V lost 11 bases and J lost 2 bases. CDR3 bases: TGTGCCGGCAAGCGGGACCCCTACAATGAGCAGTTCTTC. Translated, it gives CAGKRDPYNEQFF.

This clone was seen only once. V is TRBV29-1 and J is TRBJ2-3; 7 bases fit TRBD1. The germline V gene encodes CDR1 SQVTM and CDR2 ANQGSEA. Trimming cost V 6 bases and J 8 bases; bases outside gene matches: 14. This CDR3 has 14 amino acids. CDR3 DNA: TGCAGCGTCGCCGGACAGGAGAGGTTAAGTACGCAGTATTTT. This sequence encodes CSVAGQERLSTQYF.

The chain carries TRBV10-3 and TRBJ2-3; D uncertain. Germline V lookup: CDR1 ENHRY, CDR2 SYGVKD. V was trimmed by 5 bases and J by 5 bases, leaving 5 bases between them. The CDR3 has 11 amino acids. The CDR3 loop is CAISTLDTQYF. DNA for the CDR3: TGTGCCATCAGTACTTTAGATACGCAGTATTTT.

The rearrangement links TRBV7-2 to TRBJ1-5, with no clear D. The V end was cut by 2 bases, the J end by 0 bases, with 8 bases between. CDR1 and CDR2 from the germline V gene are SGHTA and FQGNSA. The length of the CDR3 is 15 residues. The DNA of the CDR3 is TGTGCCAGCAGCTTATCCGTATATAGCAATCAGCCCCAGCATTTT. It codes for CASSLSVYSNQPQHF.

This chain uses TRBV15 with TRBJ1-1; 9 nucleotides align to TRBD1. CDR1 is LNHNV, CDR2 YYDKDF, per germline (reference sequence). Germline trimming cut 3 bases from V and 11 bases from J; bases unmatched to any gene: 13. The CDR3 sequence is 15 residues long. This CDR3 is CATSSDHRGQGDAFF. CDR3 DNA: TGTGCCACCAGCAGCGACCACAGGGGGCAGGGGGACGCTTTCTTT.

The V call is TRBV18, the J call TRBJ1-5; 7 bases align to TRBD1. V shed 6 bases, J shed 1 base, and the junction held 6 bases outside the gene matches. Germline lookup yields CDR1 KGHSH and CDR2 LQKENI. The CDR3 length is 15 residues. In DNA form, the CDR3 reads TGTGCCAGCTCTCCCGACAGGGACAGCAATCAGCCCCAGCATTTT. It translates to CASSPDRDSNQPQHF.

The CDR3 protein is CASNKGFNQPQHF. In DNA, the CDR3 is TGCGCCAGCAACAAGGGGTTTAATCAGCCCCAGCATTTT. The chain is built from TRBV10-2 and TRBJ1-5; maybe TRBD1 (5 bases). The CDR3 has 13 amino acids. Germline CDR1 is WSHSY and CDR2 is SAAADI. V was cut by 7 bases and J by 4 bases, with 11 bases left in between.

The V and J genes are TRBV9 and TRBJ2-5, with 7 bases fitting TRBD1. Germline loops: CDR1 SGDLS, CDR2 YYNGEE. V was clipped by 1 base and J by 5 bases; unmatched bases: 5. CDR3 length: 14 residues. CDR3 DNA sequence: TGTGCCAGCAGCGTAAGACAGGGTAGGGAGACCCAGTACTTC. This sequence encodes CASSVRQGRETQYF.

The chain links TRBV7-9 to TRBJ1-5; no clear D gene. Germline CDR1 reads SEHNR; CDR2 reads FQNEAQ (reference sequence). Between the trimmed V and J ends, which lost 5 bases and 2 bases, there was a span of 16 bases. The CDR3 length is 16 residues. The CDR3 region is CASSPKTAPGNQPQHF. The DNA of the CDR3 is TGTGCCAGCAGCCCCAAGACTGCCCCGGGCAATCAGCCCCAGCATTTT.

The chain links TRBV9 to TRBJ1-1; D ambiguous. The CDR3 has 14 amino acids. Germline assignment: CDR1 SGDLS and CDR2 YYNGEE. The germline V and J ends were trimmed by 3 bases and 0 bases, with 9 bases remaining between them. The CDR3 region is CASSETAMNTEAFF. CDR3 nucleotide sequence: TGTGCCAGCAGCGAGACTGCCATGAACACTGAAGCTTTCTTT.

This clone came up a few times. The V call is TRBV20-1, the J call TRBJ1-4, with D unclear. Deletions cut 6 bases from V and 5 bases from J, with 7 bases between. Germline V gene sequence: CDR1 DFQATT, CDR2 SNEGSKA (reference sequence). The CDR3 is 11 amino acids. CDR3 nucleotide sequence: TGCAGTGCACAGAAGAATGAAAAACTGTTTTTT. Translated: CSAQKNEKLFF.

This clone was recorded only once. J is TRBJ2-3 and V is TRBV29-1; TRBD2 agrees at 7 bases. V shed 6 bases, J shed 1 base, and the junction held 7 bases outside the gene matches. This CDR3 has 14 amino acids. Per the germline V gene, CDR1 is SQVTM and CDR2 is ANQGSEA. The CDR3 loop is CSVEGGRGTDTQYF. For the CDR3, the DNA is TGCAGCGTAGAGGGAGGGCGGGGCACAGATACGCAGTATTTT.

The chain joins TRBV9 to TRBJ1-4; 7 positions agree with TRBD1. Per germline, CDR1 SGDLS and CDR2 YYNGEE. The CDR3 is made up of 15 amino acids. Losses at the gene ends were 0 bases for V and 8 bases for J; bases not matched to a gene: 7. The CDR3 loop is CASSVADRVGEKLFF. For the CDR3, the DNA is TGTGCCAGCAGCGTAGCCGACAGGGTTGGGGAAAAACTGTTTTTT. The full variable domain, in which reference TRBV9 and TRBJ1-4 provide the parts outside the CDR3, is DSGVTQTPKHLITATGQRVTLRCSPRSGDLSVYWYQQSLDQGLQFLIQYYNGEERAKGNILERFSAQQFPDLHSELNLSSLELGDSALYFCASSVADRVGEKLFFGSGTQLSVL.